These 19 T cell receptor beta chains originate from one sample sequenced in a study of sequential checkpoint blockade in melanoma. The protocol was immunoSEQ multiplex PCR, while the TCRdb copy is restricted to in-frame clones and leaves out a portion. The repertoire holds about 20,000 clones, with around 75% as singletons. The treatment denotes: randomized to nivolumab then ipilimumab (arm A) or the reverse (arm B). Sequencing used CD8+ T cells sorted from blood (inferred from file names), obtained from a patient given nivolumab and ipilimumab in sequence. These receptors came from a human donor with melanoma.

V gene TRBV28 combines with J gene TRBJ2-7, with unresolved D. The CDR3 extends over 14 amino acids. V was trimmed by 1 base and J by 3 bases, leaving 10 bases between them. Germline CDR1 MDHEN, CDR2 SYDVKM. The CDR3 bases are TGTGCCAGCAGTTTATTAGTGCAGGACTACGAGCAGTACTTC. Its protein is CASSLLVQDYEQYF.

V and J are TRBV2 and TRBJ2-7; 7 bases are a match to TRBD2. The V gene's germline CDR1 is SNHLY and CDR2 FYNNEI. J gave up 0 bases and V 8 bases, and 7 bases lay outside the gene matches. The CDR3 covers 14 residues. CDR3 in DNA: TGTGCCAGCCTGCCGGGGACTATCTCCTACGAGCAGTACTTC. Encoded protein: CASLPGTISYEQYF.

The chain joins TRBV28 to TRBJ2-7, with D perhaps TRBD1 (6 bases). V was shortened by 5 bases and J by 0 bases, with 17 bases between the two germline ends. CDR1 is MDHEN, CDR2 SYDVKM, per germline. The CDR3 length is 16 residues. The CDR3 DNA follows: TGTGCCAGCAGTACACAAAACAGGGAGATCTCCTACGAGCAGTACTTC. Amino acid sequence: CASSTQNREISYEQYF.

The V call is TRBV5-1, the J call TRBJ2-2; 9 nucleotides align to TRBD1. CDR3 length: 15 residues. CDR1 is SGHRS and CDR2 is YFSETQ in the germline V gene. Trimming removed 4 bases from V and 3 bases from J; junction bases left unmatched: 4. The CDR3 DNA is TGCGCCAGCAGCGCCGGGACAGGGCACACCGGGGAGCTGTTTTTT. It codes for CASSAGTGHTGELFF.

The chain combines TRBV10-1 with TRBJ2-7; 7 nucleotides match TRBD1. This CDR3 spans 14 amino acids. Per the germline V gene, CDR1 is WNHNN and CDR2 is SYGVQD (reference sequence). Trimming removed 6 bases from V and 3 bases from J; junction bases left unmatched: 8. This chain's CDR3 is CASRADRDDYEQYF. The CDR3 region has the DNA TGCGCCAGCAGGGCCGACAGGGACGACTACGAGCAGTACTTC.

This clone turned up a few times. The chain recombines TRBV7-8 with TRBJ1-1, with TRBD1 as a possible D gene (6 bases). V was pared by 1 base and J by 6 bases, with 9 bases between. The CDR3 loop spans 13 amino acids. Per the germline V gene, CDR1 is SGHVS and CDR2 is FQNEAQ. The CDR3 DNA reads TGTGCCAGCAGCTTAGGGACAGTATCTGAAGCTTTCTTT. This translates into CASSLGTVSEAFF. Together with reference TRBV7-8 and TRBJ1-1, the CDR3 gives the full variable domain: GAGVSQSPRYKVAKRGQDVALRCDPISGHVSLFWYQQALGQGPEFLTYFQNEAQLDKSGLPSDRFFAERPEGSVSTLKIQRTQQEDSAVYLCASSLGTVSEAFFGQGTRLTVV.

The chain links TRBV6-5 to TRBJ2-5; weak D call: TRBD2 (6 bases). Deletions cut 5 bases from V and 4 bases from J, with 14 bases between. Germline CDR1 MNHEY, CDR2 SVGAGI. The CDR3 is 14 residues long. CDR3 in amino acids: CASSPRDWGETQYF. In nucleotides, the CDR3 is TGTGCCAGCAGTCCACGGGACTGGGGAGAGACCCAGTACTTC.

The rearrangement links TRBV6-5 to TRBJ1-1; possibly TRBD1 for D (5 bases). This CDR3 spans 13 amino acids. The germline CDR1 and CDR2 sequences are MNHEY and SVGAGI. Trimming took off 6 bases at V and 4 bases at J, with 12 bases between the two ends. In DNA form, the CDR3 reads TGTGCCAGCAGCGTAGGGGAAGGCACTGAAGCTTTCTTT. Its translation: CASSVGEGTEAFF.

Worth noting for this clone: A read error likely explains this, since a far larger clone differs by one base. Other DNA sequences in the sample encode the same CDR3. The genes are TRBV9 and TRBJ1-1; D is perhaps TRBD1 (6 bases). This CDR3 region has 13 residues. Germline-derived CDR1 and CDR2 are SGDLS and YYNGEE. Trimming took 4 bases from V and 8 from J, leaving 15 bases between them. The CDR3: CASSQDRGAEAFF. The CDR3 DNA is TGTGCCAGCAGCCAAGATCGGGGGGCCGAAGCTTTCTTT.

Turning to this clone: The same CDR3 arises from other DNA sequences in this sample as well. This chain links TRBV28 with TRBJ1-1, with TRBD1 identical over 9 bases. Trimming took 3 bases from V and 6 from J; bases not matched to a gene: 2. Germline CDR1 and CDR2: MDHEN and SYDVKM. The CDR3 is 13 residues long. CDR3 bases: TGTGCCAGCAGTTTGACAGGGGGAGCTGAAGCTTTCTTT. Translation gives CASSLTGGAEAFF.

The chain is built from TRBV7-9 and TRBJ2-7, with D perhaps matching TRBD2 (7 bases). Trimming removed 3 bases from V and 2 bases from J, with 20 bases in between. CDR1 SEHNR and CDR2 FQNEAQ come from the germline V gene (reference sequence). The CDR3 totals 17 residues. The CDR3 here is CASSLSSAGANPYEQYF. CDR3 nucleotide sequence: TGTGCCAGCAGCTTGTCCAGCGCGGGGGCTAACCCCTACGAGCAGTACTTC. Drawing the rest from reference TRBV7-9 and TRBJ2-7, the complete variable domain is DTGVSQNPRHKITKRGQNVTFRCDPISEHNRLYWYRQTLGQGPEFLTYFQNEAQLEKSRLLSDRFSAERPKGSFSTLEIQRTEQGDSAMYLCASSLSSAGANPYEQYFGPGTRLTVT.

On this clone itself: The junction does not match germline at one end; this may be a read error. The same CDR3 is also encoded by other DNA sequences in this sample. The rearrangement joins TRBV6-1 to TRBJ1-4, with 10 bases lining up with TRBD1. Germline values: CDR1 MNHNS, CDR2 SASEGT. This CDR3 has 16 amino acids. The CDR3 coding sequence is TGTGCCAGCAGTGAAAAGGGGGGACAGGGGAATGAAAAGCTGTTTTTT. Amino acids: CASSEKGGQGNEKLFF.

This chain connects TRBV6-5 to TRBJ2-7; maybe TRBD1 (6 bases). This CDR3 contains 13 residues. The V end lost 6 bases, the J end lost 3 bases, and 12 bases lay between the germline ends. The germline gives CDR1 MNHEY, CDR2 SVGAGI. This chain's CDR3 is CASSDRTSYEQYF. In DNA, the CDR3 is TGTGCCAGCAGCGACAGGACGAGCTACGAGCAGTACTTC.

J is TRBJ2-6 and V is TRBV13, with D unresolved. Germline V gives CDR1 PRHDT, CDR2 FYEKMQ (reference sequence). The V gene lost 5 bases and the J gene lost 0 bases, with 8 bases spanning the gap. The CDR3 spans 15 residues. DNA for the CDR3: TGTGCCAGCAGCGGAGAAGACTCTGGGGCCAACGTCCTGACTTTC. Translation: CASSGEDSGANVLTF.

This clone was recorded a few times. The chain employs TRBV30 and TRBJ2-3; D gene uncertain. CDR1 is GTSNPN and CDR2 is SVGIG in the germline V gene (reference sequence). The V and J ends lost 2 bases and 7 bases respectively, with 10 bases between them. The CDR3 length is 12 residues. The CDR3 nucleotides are TGTGCCTGGAGTCTCCTTCTTAATACGCAGTATTTT. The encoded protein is CAWSLLLNTQYF.

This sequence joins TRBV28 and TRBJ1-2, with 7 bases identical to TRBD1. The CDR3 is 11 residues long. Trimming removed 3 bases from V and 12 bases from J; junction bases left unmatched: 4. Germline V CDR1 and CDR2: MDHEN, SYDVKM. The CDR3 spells CASSFAGQNTF. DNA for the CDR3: TGTGCCAGCAGTTTTGCGGGACAGAACACCTTC.

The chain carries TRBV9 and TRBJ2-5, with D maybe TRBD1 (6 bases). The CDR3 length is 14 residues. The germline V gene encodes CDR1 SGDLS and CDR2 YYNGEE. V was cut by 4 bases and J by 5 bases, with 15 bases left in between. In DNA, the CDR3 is TGTGCCAGCAGCCCGAGAGGACAGAGGGAGACCCAGTACTTC. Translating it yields CASSPRGQRETQYF.

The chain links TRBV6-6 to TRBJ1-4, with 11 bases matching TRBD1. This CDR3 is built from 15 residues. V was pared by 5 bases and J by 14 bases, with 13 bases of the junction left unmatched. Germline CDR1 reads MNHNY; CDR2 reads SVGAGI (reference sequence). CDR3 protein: CASSEMDRGPGGLFF. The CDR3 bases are TGTGCCAGCAGTGAGATGGACAGGGGGCCCGGTGGGCTGTTTTTT.

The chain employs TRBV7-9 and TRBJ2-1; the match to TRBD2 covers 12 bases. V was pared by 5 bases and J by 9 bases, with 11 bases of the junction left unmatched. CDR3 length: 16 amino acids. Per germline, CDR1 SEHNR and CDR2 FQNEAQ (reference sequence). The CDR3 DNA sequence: TGTGCCAGCAGCACTAGACTAGCGGGAGCTGAAGGTGAGCAGTTCTTC. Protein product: CASSTRLAGAEGEQFF.